This T cell receptor beta chain was retrieved from a study of blood T cell repertoires in COVID-19. Only in-frame clones appear in the TCRdb table, and some are missing; sequencing was by immunoSEQ multiplex PCR. The sample holds about 190,000 clones; approximately 84% are singletons and the top ten take roughly 3.2%. V shed 2 bases, J shed 7 bases, and the junction held 9 bases outside the gene matches. CDR3 length equals 15 residues. Germline CDR1 and CDR2: SGHRS and YFSETQ. Each participant's cohort was designated according to participant-reported clinical history. The receptor was isolated from a woman aged 25 to 39 who had recovered from COVID-19. The sample comprised PBMCs or T cells enriched from blood (not recorded which). This chain uses TRBV5-1 with TRBJ2-7; 10 bases are a match to TRBD1. CDR3: CASSFYTDRGREQYF. DNA for the CDR3: TGCGCCAGCAGCTTTTATACCGACAGGGGGCGTGAGCAGTACTTC.